The 26 T cell receptor beta chains given below trace back to one sample, sequenced in a study of HIV-infected patients and healthy controls. Whole blood was used without fractionation, so all unsorted peripheral T cells were included. Reverse transcription used 450 to 500 ng RNA and constant-region primers for alpha and beta. Using multiplexing indices, alpha and beta chain libraries were generated apart by chain-specific third strand synthesis. TCRdb called the 5' RACE reads again in MiXCR, with one record for every CDR3 protein. The data hold 4,300 or so distinct CDR3 sequences, with less than 15% observed a single time. Here the sequenced sample was blood, taken before antiretroviral therapy. These receptors all stem from an adult with HIV infection.

At least ten counts were recorded for this clonotype. The chain uses TRBV19 and TRBJ1-1; D gene uncertain. Trimming took off 7 bases at V and 6 bases at J, with 21 bases between the two ends. Germline V gene data show CDR1 as LNHDA and CDR2 as SQIVND (reference sequence). The CDR3 has 15 amino acids. The CDR3 reads CASNYDGALRSEAFF. The CDR3 nucleotides are TGTGCCAGTAACTATGACGGAGCCTTGAGGTCTGAAGCTTTCTTT.

This clonotype is labeled medium-sized (0.01 to 0.1%). The gene calls are TRBV5-6 and TRBJ1-2; 7 bases are shared with TRBD1. V dropped 6 bases and J dropped 7; count of bases not matched to a gene: 9. CDR3 length: 13 residues. Germline CDR1 reads SGHDT; CDR2 reads YYEEEE. In DNA form, the CDR3 reads TGTGCCAGCATCGGCAGGGGGACGTCTGGCTACACCTTC. This translates into CASIGRGTSGYTF.

This clonotype is termed medium-sized. The rearrangement links TRBV24-1 to TRBJ1-5; D is unclear. This CDR3 comprises 16 residues. Germline V gene lookup returns CDR1 KGHDR and CDR2 SFDVKD. Trimming stripped 4 bases from V and 5 bases from J, with 17 bases between. The CDR3: CATSDSDGLGYQPQHF. The CDR3 nucleotides are TGTGCCACCAGTGACTCGGACGGTCTAGGGTATCAGCCCCAGCATTTT.

In this sample, this clonotype is medium-sized. The chain couples TRBV28 to TRBJ2-7; D not resolved. Trimming took off 1 base at V and 2 bases at J, with 9 bases between the two ends. The CDR3 extends over 14 amino acids. Germline values: CDR1 MDHEN, CDR2 SYDVKM. Here the CDR3 DNA reads TGTGCCAGCAGTTTATCGAGCGCTCCCTACGAGCAGTACTTC. This gives the protein CASSLSSAPYEQYF.

This clonotype is deemed large. This chain connects TRBV19 to TRBJ1-5; TRBD1 might be the D (5 bases). The V gene lost 3 bases and the J gene lost 5 bases, with 20 bases spanning the gap. The CDR3 loop spans 17 amino acids. CDR1 is LNHDA, CDR2 SQIVND, per germline (reference sequence). The CDR3 DNA is TGTGCCAGTAGTATGTTTGGGGGAGTTTATATCGATCAGCCCCAGCATTTT. This sequence encodes CASSMFGGVYIDQPQHF.

This clonotype was detected many times. The chain employs TRBV5-1 and TRBJ2-1; possibly TRBD1 or TRBD2 for D (5 bases each). The CDR3 consists of 17 residues. The germline V and J ends were trimmed by 0 bases and 0 bases, with 13 bases remaining between them. CDR1 SGHRS and CDR2 YFSETQ come from the germline V gene. The CDR3 DNA sequence: TGCGCCAGCAGCTTGGGGGGACGGATAAGCTCCTACAATGAGCAGTTCTTC. Translation: CASSLGGRISSYNEQFF.

This clonotype ranks as medium-sized. The chain carries TRBV2 and TRBJ1-5; no clear D gene. V shed 6 bases and J shed 6 bases, with 12 bases lying between them. The CDR3 sequence is 13 residues long. Germline V gene lookup returns CDR1 SNHLY and CDR2 FYNNEI. Here the CDR3 DNA reads TGTGCCAGCAGCAGAGGCGCGGGTCAGCCCCAGCATTTT. Residues: CASSRGAGQPQHF. Complete variable domain (other parts from reference TRBV2 and TRBJ1-5): EPEVTQTPSHQVTQMGQEVILRCVPISNHLYFYWYRQILGQKVEFLVSFYNNEISEKSEIFDDQFSVERPDGSNFTLKIRSTKLEDSAMYFCASSRGAGQPQHFGDGTRLSIL.

The sample holds a few counts of this clonotype. CDR3 amino acids: CASSWGTYGYTF. The CDR3 DNA reads TGTGCCAGCAGTTGGGGAACCTATGGCTACACCTTC. The V and J genes are TRBV28 and TRBJ1-2; D is undetermined. This CDR3 has 12 amino acids. Germline CDR1 is MDHEN and CDR2 is SYDVKM. V was trimmed by 4 bases and J by 4 bases, leaving 7 bases between them.

This clonotype is medium-sized (0.01 to 0.1%) by share. V usage is TRBV12-3 or TRBV12-4 and J usage is TRBJ2-5; a possible D gene is TRBD1 (6 bases). This CDR3 is built from 16 residues. V lost 3 bases, J lost 4 bases, and 18 bases lay in between. In DNA, the CDR3 is TGTGCCAGCAGTTTCCTCCAGGGGATCGGGTCAGAGACCCAGTACTTC. This encodes CASSFLQGIGSETQYF.

Note on this clonotype: The conserved final phenylalanine or tryptophan is absent from the CDR3, which likely points to a read error. The chain links TRBV7-9 to TRBJ2-6, with D possibly being TRBD2 (6 bases). CDR1 and CDR2 (germline): SEHNR, FQNEAQ (reference sequence). There are 16 residues in the CDR3. Trimming removed 1 base from V and 2 bases from J, with 9 bases in between. CDR3 residues: CASSLGGGAGANVLTL. The DNA of the CDR3 is TGTGCCAGCAGCTTAGGAGGAGGGGCTGGGGCCAACGTCCTGACTCTC.

Points on this clonotype: One base away lies a much larger clone, so this may be a sequencing read error. The V and J genes are TRBV18 and TRBJ1-5; TRBD1 is a possible D gene (5 bases). V was cut by 6 bases and J by 7 bases, with 13 bases left in between. CDR1 is KGHSH and CDR2 is LQKENI in the germline V gene. CDR3 length equals 13 residues. CDR3 residues: CASSDRRVQPQHF. DNA for the CDR3: TGTGCCAGCTCCGACCGCAGGGTCCAGCCCCAGCATTTT.

This clonotype showed up just a few times. This chain uses TRBV7-8 with TRBJ1-1, with 7 bases aligning to TRBD1. The junction had 22 bases not matched to a gene; V was cut back by 10 bases and J by 5 bases. The CDR3 is 17 residues long. Germline CDR1 and CDR2: SGHVS and FQNEAQ. CDR3 nucleotide sequence: TGTGCCATCACCAATAGACAAGCGGAGGGGGCGCGAACTGAAGCTTTCTTT. Translation gives CAITNRQAEGARTEAFF.

This clonotype is classed as medium-sized. The V and J genes are TRBV7-2 and TRBJ1-5; 12 bases are a match to TRBD1. The CDR3 totals 17 residues. Germline V gene sequence: CDR1 SGHTA, CDR2 FQGNSA. V shed 3 bases, J shed 2 bases, and the junction held 5 bases outside the gene matches. The CDR3 sequence: CASSLGQGAPGNQPQHF. The CDR3 DNA is TGTGCCAGCAGCTTGGGACAGGGGGCGCCGGGCAATCAGCCCCAGCATTTT. The full variable domain, rest sourced from reference TRBV7-2 and TRBJ1-5, is GAGVSQSPSNKVTEKGKDVELRCDPISGHTALYWYRQSLGQGLEFLIYFQGNSAPDKSGLPSDRFSAERTGGSVSTLTIQRTQQEDSAVYLCASSLGQGAPGNQPQHFGDGTRLSIL.

The chain is built from TRBV5-1 and TRBJ2-7; 9 bases line up with TRBD2. CDR1 SGHRS and CDR2 YFSETQ come from the germline V gene. This CDR3 spans 15 amino acids. Losses at the gene ends were 0 bases for V and 1 base for J; bases not matched to a gene: 2. The DNA of the CDR3 is TGCGCCAGCAGCTTGGATAGCGGGGGATCCTACGAGCAGTACTTC. It encodes CASSLDSGGSYEQYF.

This clonotype showed up just once. At one end the junction does not follow the germline gene, possibly because of a read error. The rearrangement joins TRBV7-9 to TRBJ1-1, with a weak D call TRBD1 (6 bases). The CDR3 has 14 residues. Germline assignment: CDR1 SEHNR and CDR2 FQNEAQ (reference sequence). Here the CDR3 reads CASSSYRDHTEDLF. CDR3 DNA sequence: TGTGCCAGCAGCTCATACAGGGATCACACTGAAGATTTATTT.

As to this clonotype: It may be a read error: a sequence one base away is much more abundant. A read error is likely, as this CDR3 ends without the conserved phenylalanine or tryptophan. The rearrangement joins TRBV6-2 or TRBV6-3 to TRBJ1-5, with 7 positions matching TRBD1. The CDR3 sequence is 13 residues long. Germline lookup yields CDR1 MNHEY and CDR2 SVGEGT. V shed 7 bases and J 1 base; nucleotides not matched to a gene: 1. Written as DNA, the CDR3 is TGTGCCAGCATGGGACAGAGCAATCAGCCCCAGCATTTG. It specifies CASMGQSNQPQHL.

This chain uses TRBV9 with TRBJ2-1; no reliable D call. CDR1 is SGDLS and CDR2 is YYNGEE in the germline V gene. V was cut by 3 bases and J by 0 bases, with 7 bases left in between. This CDR3 has 14 residues. The CDR3 loop reads CASSGVRSYNEQFF. The CDR3 bases are TGTGCCAGCAGCGGGGTCCGCTCCTACAATGAGCAGTTCTTC.

By sample share, this clonotype is medium-sized. V is TRBV27 and J is TRBJ1-1; the D is unclear. The CDR3 length is 14 residues. The germline gives CDR1 MNHEY, CDR2 SMNVEV (reference sequence). With 8 bases removed from V and 1 base from J, the gap between germline ends came to 14 bases. CDR3 residues: CASLAPSRNTEAFF. CDR3 nucleotide sequence: TGTGCCAGCCTGGCCCCCTCGAGGAACACTGAAGCTTTCTTT.

In regard to this clonotype: A junction end diverges from the germline sequence, so it may reflect a read error. The V gene is TRBV7-6, the J gene TRBJ2-5; possible D gene TRBD1, 6 bases. The CDR3 totals 14 residues. Germline V CDR1 and CDR2: SGHVS, FNYEAQ. CDR3 sequence reads: CASSHYGGQETKYF. In nucleotides, the CDR3 is TGTGCCAGCAGCCACTATGGGGGACAAGAGACCAAGTACTTC.

In its sample, this clonotype was seen many times. V is TRBV20-1 and J is TRBJ1-5; D call uncertain. CDR3 size: 15 residues. The V end lost 6 bases, the J end lost 5 bases, and 20 bases lay between the germline ends. CDR1 is DFQATT and CDR2 is SNEGSKA in the germline V gene (reference sequence). The CDR3 here is CSAPRDGSVDQPQHF. CDR3 in DNA: TGCAGTGCGCCCCGAGACGGCTCCGTCGATCAGCCCCAGCATTTT.

Note on this clonotype: A single base separates this from a much larger clone, so it may be a read error. The J gene is TRBJ1-1, the V gene TRBV6-5; the D is unclear. CDR3 size: 14 residues. Trimming left V 3 bases short and J 1 base short, with 9 bases between. Germline V gene lookup returns CDR1 MNHEY and CDR2 SVGAGI. This CDR3 reads CASSYQVGNTEAFF. The CDR3 nucleotides read TGTGCCAGCAGTTATCAAGTGGGGAACACTGAAGCTTTCTTT.

By proportion, this clonotype is medium-sized. The chain uses TRBV3-1 and TRBJ2-1; possibly TRBD2 for D (5 bases). The V and J ends lost 1 base and 0 bases respectively, with 13 bases between them. This CDR3 spans 17 amino acids. CDR1 and CDR2 (germline): LGHDT, YNNKEL (reference sequence). The DNA for the CDR3 is TGTGCCAGCAGCCAAGCCCCAGCGGCAAACTCCTACAATGAGCAGTTCTTC. This encodes CASSQAPAANSYNEQFF.

This clonotype was detected ten times or more. V gene TRBV11-2 combines with J gene TRBJ2-1, with D possibly matching TRBD2 (7 bases). The germline V and J ends were trimmed by 8 bases and 9 bases, with 26 bases remaining between them. CDR1 is SGHAT, CDR2 FQNNGV, per germline. This CDR3 is built from 16 residues. DNA of the CDR3: TGTGCCAGCTCTCTAATAAGGGGGAGGGGCTCGGGTGAGCAGTTCTTC. It translates to CASSLIRGRGSGEQFF.

In the case of this clonotype: A much larger clone differs from this one at a single base, so this may be a read error. The chain carries TRBV20-1 and TRBJ2-7; D unresolved. Germline lookup yields CDR1 DFQATT and CDR2 SNEGSKA (reference sequence). CDR3 length: 13 residues. The CDR3 protein is CSDRERTSYEQYF. The CDR3 nucleotides read TGCAGTGATAGAGAGAGGACCTCCTACGAGCAGTACTTC.

In this sample, this clonotype is medium-sized. The chain has TRBV11-2 and TRBJ2-1; 9 bases are a match to TRBD1. Germline lookup yields CDR1 SGHAT and CDR2 FQNNGV. The junction had 7 bases not matched to a gene; V was cut back by 1 base and J by 9 bases. This CDR3 comprises 15 residues. CDR3 sequence reads: CASSLVGQGTPEQFF. The DNA for the CDR3 is TGTGCCAGCAGCTTAGTTGGACAGGGGACACCTGAGCAGTTCTTC.

This clonotype rates as medium-sized. The chain is built from TRBV20-1 and TRBJ2-7; TRBD1 matches at 10 bases. Germline V CDR1 and CDR2: DFQATT, SNEGSKA (reference sequence). The junction had 2 bases not matched to a gene; V was cut back by 3 bases and J by 3 bases. The CDR3 contains 13 residues. The CDR3: CSASWDRGYEQYF. The CDR3 coding sequence is TGCAGTGCTAGCTGGGACAGGGGCTACGAGCAGTACTTC.